The rows below give T cell receptor beta chains drawn from one sample of a study of OX40 agonist ivuxolimab in advanced cancers. Measured with immunoSEQ multiplex PCR; TCRdb has only the in-frame clones, and not every one. The sample shows roughly 76,000 clones, approximately 85% of them seen only once. Sample: CD4+ or CD8+ T cells sorted from blood, taken in a trial of the OX40 agonist ivuxolimab. Every receptor here comes from an adult with an advanced solid tumor such as melanoma, head and neck, liver or kidney cancer. CDR3s include the opening cysteine and the closing phenylalanine or tryptophan. A D gene is named only where the DNA matches it firmly. Rows may omit the clone size; those that give it use once, few, many or a size class.

clone_size	d_call	j_call	v_call	cdr3_aa	cdr3_nt
-	-	TRBJ1-4	TRBV7-9	CASSFGGEKLFF	TGTGCCAGCAGCTTTGGGGGAGAAAAACTGTTTTTT
-	-	TRBJ2-7	TRBV30	CAWSLRGEQYF	TGTGCCTGGAGTCTCCGGGGCGAGCAGTACTTC
-	-	TRBJ1-2	TRBV18	CASSLGGNYGYTF	TGTGCCAGCTCCCTCGGGGGTAACTATGGCTACACCTTC
-	TRBD2	TRBJ2-7	TRBV6-5	CASSPGGGYEQYF	TGTGCCAGCAGCCCGGGAGGGGGCTACGAGCAGTACTTC
few	TRBD2	TRBJ2-1	TRBV5-1	CASSRDGRNADEQFF	TGCGCCAGCAGCCGCGACGGGAGGAACGCCGATGAGCAGTTCTTC
-	-	TRBJ2-5	TRBV5-6	CASSLVGIETQYF	TGTGCCAGCAGCTTGGTCGGGATTGAGACCCAGTACTTC
few	TRBD1	TRBJ1-4	TRBV5-4	CATKTGGKGNEKLFF	TGTGCCACTAAGACAGGGGGCAAGGGTAATGAAAAACTGTTTTTT
-	-	TRBJ1-3	TRBV4-3	CASSLAGTGNTIYF	TGCGCCAGCAGCCTCGCCGGGACTGGAAACACCATATATTTT
-	TRBD2	TRBJ2-3	TRBV7-9	CASSRGAGATHTDTQYF	TGTGCCAGCAGCCGGGGAGCGGGAGCTACTCACACAGATACGCAGTATTTT
-	-	TRBJ1-6	TRBV14	CASSEYSWFGNSPLHF	TGTGCCAGCAGCGAGTACTCTTGGTTCGGTAATTCACCCCTCCACTTT
-	TRBD1	TRBJ1-2	TRBV7-2	CASSSPFTGGDGYTF	TGTGCCAGCAGCTCCCCTTTTACAGGGGGCGATGGCTACACCTTC
few	TRBD1	TRBJ1-4	TRBV19	CASSGQGFEKLFF	TGTGCCAGTTCAGGACAGGGTTTTGAAAAACTGTTTTTT
-	-	TRBJ1-3	TRBV7-8	CASSLAGNTIYF	TGTGCCAGCAGCTTAGCTGGAAACACCATATATTTT
-	-	TRBJ2-7	TRBV6-5	CASSYSLNSRGDEQYF	TGTGCCAGCAGTTACTCTTTAAACTCACGGGGTGACGAGCAGTACTTC
-	-	TRBJ1-1	TRBV19	CASSIQMNTEAFF	TGTGCCAGTAGTATACAAATGAACACTGAAGCTTTCTTT
-	-	TRBJ2-7	TRBV19	CASSIAGVTGYEQYF	TGTGCCAGTAGTATAGCTGGGGTGACAGGCTACGAGCAGTACTTC
-	-	TRBJ1-2	TRBV27	CASSLGGTRGGYTF	TGTGCCAGCAGTTTAGGGGGGACTCGGGGAGGCTACACCTTC
-	-	TRBJ2-2	TRBV15	CATSSRLGELFF	TGTGCCACCAGCAGCAGACTGGGGGAGCTGTTTTTT
-	-	TRBJ2-7	TRBV20-1	CSADNRAEEYF	TGCAGTGCTGACAACCGGGCCGAGGAGTACTTC
once	-	TRBJ2-5	TRBV30	CAWSLSRTETQYF	TGTGCCTGGAGCCTATCGAGGACAGAGACCCAGTACTTC
-	-	TRBJ1-2	TRBV4-1	CASSQLVTGPRSDYGYTF	TGCGCCAGCAGCCAATTAGTTACCGGGCCCCGGTCCGACTATGGCTACACCTTC
-	TRBD2	TRBJ2-7	TRBV7-2	CASSATSGISYEQYF	TGTGCCAGCAGCGCGACTAGCGGGATATCCTACGAGCAGTACTTC
-	-	TRBJ1-2	TRBV2	CASSGDGSYYGYTF	TGTGCCAGCAGTGGGGACGGATCTTACTATGGCTACACCTTC
few	-	TRBJ1-6	TRBV7-9	CASRWSQGSPLHF	TGTGCCAGCAGATGGAGCCAGGGCTCACCCCTCCACTTT
once	-	TRBJ1-1	TRBV6-1	CASNSTEAFF	TGTGCCAGCAATAGTACCGAAGCTTTCTTT
-	TRBD1	TRBJ1-1	TRBV7-8	CASSLHRGNTEAFF	TGTGCCAGCAGCTTGCACAGGGGGAACACTGAAGCTTTCTTT
-	TRBD1	TRBJ2-3	TRBV9	CASTLMDRSTDTQYF	TGTGCCAGCACCCTGATGGACAGGTCCACAGATACGCAGTATTTT
-	-	TRBJ1-5	TRBV7-9	CASSSVPGDQPQHF	TGTGCCAGCAGCTCTGTTCCTGGGGATCAGCCCCAGCATTTT
-	TRBD1	TRBJ1-4	TRBV19	CASTPNRGSNEKLFF	TGTGCCAGTACCCCCAACAGGGGGTCCAATGAAAAACTGTTTTTT
once	-	TRBJ1-6	TRBV13	CASSSRGSKGNSPLHF	TGTGCCAGCAGCTCCCGTGGGTCAAAGGGGAATTCACCCCTCCACTTT
-	-	TRBJ2-7	TRBV6-6	CASRIGSREQYF	TGTGCCAGCCGTATTGGTTCGAGGGAGCAGTACTTC
-	-	TRBJ2-7	TRBV19	CASSIGNSLGEEQYF	TGTGCCAGTAGTATAGGGAACAGCTTGGGGGAAGAGCAGTACTTC
-	TRBD1	TRBJ1-6	TRBV5-1	CASSRTGQVIHF	TGCGCCAGCAGCCGGACCGGACAGGTAATCCACTTT
-	TRBD2	TRBJ2-1	TRBV4-2	CASSQGSASGGVTYNEQFF	TGTGCCAGCAGCCAAGGGTCGGCTAGCGGGGGAGTCACCTACAATGAGCAGTTCTTC
-	-	TRBJ2-3	TRBV7-3	CASREGGRSTDTQYF	TGTGCCAGCAGGGAAGGGGGACGTAGCACAGATACGCAGTATTTT
-	-	TRBJ1-2	TRBV7-2	CASSLVTDYGYTF	TGTGCCAGCAGCTTAGTCACAGACTATGGCTACACCTTC
once	TRBD1	TRBJ1-1	TRBV2	CASSGDRAPEAFF	TGTGCCAGCAGTGGGGACAGGGCGCCTGAAGCTTTCTTT
-	TRBD1	TRBJ1-4	TRBV6-1	CASSDDRGGEKLFF	TGTGCCAGCAGTGATGACAGGGGGGGGGAAAAACTGTTTTTT
-	-	TRBJ2-3	TRBV6-1	CASTQGTAGDTQYF	TGTGCCAGCACCCAGGGGACGGCCGGAGATACGCAGTATTTT
-	-	TRBJ2-7	TRBV27	CASSLGGQRNKTYEQYF	TGTGCCAGCAGTTTGGGGGGACAGCGGAACAAGACCTACGAGCAGTACTTC
-	TRBD1	TRBJ1-4	TRBV7-9	CASSFTGGQEKLFF	TGTGCCAGCAGCTTCACAGGGGGCCAAGAAAAACTGTTTTTT
-	-	TRBJ1-2	TRBV6-5	CASSNYRVSNYGYTF	TGTGCCAGCAGCAATTACAGGGTTTCTAACTATGGCTACACCTTC
few	-	TRBJ2-5	TRBV21-1	CASSVLGLAGEETQYF	TGTGCCAGCAGCGTGCTGGGACTAGCGGGAGAAGAGACCCAGTACTTC
-	-	TRBJ2-3	TRBV9	CASSVGGSSTDTQYF	TGTGCCAGCAGCGTAGGGGGATCTAGCACAGATACGCAGTATTTT
-	-	TRBJ1-2	TRBV29-1	CSVGNHQERYTF	TGCAGCGTGGGGAACCATCAGGAACGCTACACCTTC
-	-	TRBJ2-7	TRBV6-1	CASSNTLTYEQYF	TGTGCCAGCAGTAATACCCTCACGTACGAGCAGTACTTC
-	TRBD1	TRBJ1-1	TRBV7-2	CASSPRQGKTEAFF	TGTGCCAGCAGCCCACGACAGGGTAAGACTGAAGCTTTCTTT
-	TRBD1	TRBJ1-2	TRBV5-1	CASSWTGANYGYTF	TGCGCCAGCAGCTGGACAGGAGCGAACTATGGCTACACCTTC
-	-	TRBJ1-4	TRBV7-2	CASSLPSRPEMWANEKLFF	TGTGCCAGCAGCTTACCCTCAAGGCCTGAGATGTGGGCTAATGAAAAACTGTTTTTT
-	TRBD1	TRBJ2-5	TRBV28	CASSIGFQGVRETQYF	TGTGCCAGCAGCATAGGATTCCAGGGGGTAAGGGAGACCCAGTACTTC
-	TRBD1	TRBJ1-5	TRBV27	CASSLGTGGYQPQHF	TGTGCCAGCAGTTTAGGGACAGGCGGATATCAGCCCCAGCATTTT
few	-	TRBJ1-1	TRBV4-3	CASSQKVVDTEAFF	TGCGCCAGCAGCCAAAAAGTCGTTGACACTGAAGCTTTCTTT
-	TRBD2	TRBJ2-2	TRBV7-3	CASSSRTSGRSGTGELFF	TGTGCCAGCAGCTCGAGGACTAGCGGGAGGTCGGGCACCGGGGAGCTGTTTTTT
few	-	TRBJ2-3	TRBV7-9	CASSQLKASTDTQYF	TGTGCCAGCAGCCAGTTGAAGGCTAGCACAGATACGCAGTATTTT
-	-	TRBJ1-4	TRBV6-5	CASSYSTQSTNEKLFF	TGTGCCAGCAGTTACTCGACACAGTCAACTAATGAAAAACTGTTTTTT